This T cell receptor (beta chain) was sequenced for a study of control samples from healthy donors and cancer patients. This CDR3 spans 12 amino acids. V lost 3 bases to trimming and J lost 4 bases, with 6 bases between them. With respect to this clone: Other DNA sequences in the sample encode the same CDR3.

Assay used: immunoSEQ multiplex PCR; TCRdb lists only in-frame clones, some missing. The repertoire includes around 130,000 clones, about 90% of them detected once, and 40% sits in the top ten. This clonotype was obtained from a man in his fifties or sixties in good health. The chain employs TRBV12-3 or TRBV12-4 and TRBJ1-2, with D hard to call. The sample was blood. CDR3 coding DNA: TGTGCCAGCAGTTTTCGGGGCTATGGCTACACCTTC. Translating it yields CASSFRGYGYTF.